This T cell receptor beta chain was profiled in a study of control samples from healthy donors and cancer patients. In the case of this clone: The sample has other DNA sequences that encode this CDR3 too.

The V gene end was trimmed by 6 bases and the J gene end by 7 bases; junction bases not matched to a gene: 5. The CDR3 runs to 13 residues. Germline values: CDR1 SQVTM, CDR2 ANQGSEA. Profiling relied on immunoSEQ multiplex PCR, and the TCRdb table lists in-frame clones only, not all of them. Of some 190,000 clones in the sample, roughly nine tenths were seen once. This receptor was identified in a man aged 25 to 40 in good health. The specimen was blood. The genes are TRBV29-1 and TRBJ1-5, with 11 bases fitting TRBD1. The CDR3, as DNA: TGCAGCGTAGGACAGGGGGCGGGGCAGCCCCAGCATTTT. Amino acid sequence: CSVGQGAGQPQHF.